Below, one T cell receptor (beta chain) is given with its context. The data derive from a study of control samples from healthy donors and cancer patients. Assay used: immunoSEQ multiplex PCR; TCRdb lists only in-frame clones, some missing. The sample carries under 55,000 clones, 80% recorded once. The CDR3 covers 13 residues. Germline trimming cut 7 bases from V and 12 bases from J; bases unmatched to any gene: 11. CDR1 and CDR2 from the germline V gene are LGHNT and FRNRAP. The sequence was obtained from a man in his 70s in good health. The chain couples TRBV12-5 to TRBJ2-1; TRBD2 matches at 8 bases. The sequenced sample was blood. The CDR3 region has the DNA TGTGCTAGTGCCACACCCGGGACTAGGAGGCAGTTCTTC. Translation: CASATPGTRRQFF.